Listed here are 11 T cell receptor beta chains from one sample, sequenced in a study of Graves' ophthalmopathy and Graves' hyperthyroidism (dated by TCRdb to 2016 to 2019). TCRdb records Illumina HiSeq 2000 as the sequencer. For repertoire sequencing, the TCR beta CDR3 regions were amplified from RNA transcripts. HTBI primers and the Qiagen OneStep RT-PCR kit were used in a first-round RT-PCR, which was followed by a second-round multiplex PCR, size selection and purification. TCRdb redid the processing of the public reads, applying fastp at Q25 and MiXCR, and retained in-frame beta chains. A single entry per CDR3 protein holds the most common genes and DNA from its merged rows. The sample contains more than 550,000 distinct CDR3 sequences, about 41% of them found a single time. The top ten clones comprise about 3.3% of the sample. Material: peripheral blood. These TCRs come from an adult man with Graves' ophthalmopathy.

This clonotype was detected ten times or more. The chain employs TRBV12-3 or TRBV12-4 and TRBJ2-7; D remains unclear. The CDR3 covers 14 residues. V lost 6 bases and J lost 0, with 12 bases in between. The CDR3 reads CASSLSDSSYEQYF. In DNA, the CDR3 is TGTGCCAGCAGCCTGTCGGATAGCTCCTACGAGCAGTACTTC.

J is TRBJ2-7 and V is TRBV18; D is uncertain. Germline V gives CDR1 KGHSH, CDR2 LQKENI. The V end was cut by 3 bases, the J end by 5 bases, with 14 bases between. The CDR3 has 14 residues. CDR3 region: CASSPGYFVDEQYF. The CDR3 nucleotides are TGTGCCAGCTCACCTGGATATTTTGTTGACGAGCAGTACTTC.

On this clonotype itself: Since a much larger clone is just one base distant, this may be a read error. The gene calls are TRBV7-8 and TRBJ2-7; D is ambiguous. This CDR3 is built from 13 residues. From germline, CDR1 is SGHVS and CDR2 FQNEAQ. V gave up 7 bases and J gave up 9 bases, with 19 bases separating them. CDR3 in amino acids: CASTPSANLGQYF. In DNA, the CDR3 is TGTGCCAGCACCCCGAGTGCGAACCTGGGGCAGTACTTC. Supplemented by reference TRBV7-8 and TRBJ2-7, the full variable domain reads GAGVSQSPRYKVAKRGQDVALRCDPISGHVSLFWYQQALGQGPEFLTYFQNEAQLDKSGLPSDRFFAERPEGSVSTLKIQRTQQEDSAVYLCASTPSANLGQYFGPGTRLTVT.

As concerns this clonotype: A clone one base away is much larger, so this may be a read error. The CDR3 loop is CSAIGGRASYEEYF. The CDR3 coding sequence is TGCAGTGCTATTGGTGGCAGGGCGTCCTACGAGGAGTACTTC. The gene calls are TRBV20-1 and TRBJ2-7; perhaps TRBD1 as D (5 bases). Germline-derived CDR1 and CDR2 are DFQATT and SNEGSKA (reference sequence). The CDR3 has 14 amino acids.

A word on this clonotype: This may be a read error: a much more frequent sequence differs by one nucleotide. This chain connects TRBV9 to TRBJ1-6, with D unresolved. The V end was cut by 1 base, the J end by 7 bases, with 12 bases between. CDR3 size: 15 residues. The V gene's germline CDR1 is SGDLS and CDR2 YYNGEE. As DNA, the CDR3 is TGTGCCAGCAGCGTATCAGCGGTCGAGAATTCACCCCTCCACTTT. Translating it yields CASSVSAVENSPLHF. Full variable domain (outside the CDR3, taken from reference TRBV9 and TRBJ1-6): DSGVTQTPKHLITATGQRVTLRCSPRSGDLSVYWYQQSLDQGLQFLIQYYNGEERAKGNILERFSAQQFPDLHSELNLSSLELGDSALYFCASSVSAVENSPLHFGNGTRLTVT.

This clonotype was recorded many times. The CDR3 loop reads CAGQSTGELFF. The CDR3 nucleotides read TGTGCCGGCCAAAGCACCGGGGAGCTGTTTTTT. This chain links TRBV7-2 with TRBJ2-2; D is uncertain. The CDR3 runs to 11 residues. Looked up from germline, CDR1 is SGHTA and CDR2 is FQGNSA. The V end was cut by 11 bases, the J end by 4 bases, with 8 bases between. The whole variable domain, filled in from reference TRBV7-2 and TRBJ2-2, reads GAGVSQSPSNKVTEKGKDVELRCDPISGHTALYWYRQSLGQGLEFLIYFQGNSAPDKSGLPSDRFSAERTGGSVSTLTIQRTQQEDSAVYLCAGQSTGELFFGEGSRLTVL.

This clonotype was counted between two and nine times. The gene calls are TRBV28 and TRBJ1-2, with D possibly being TRBD1 (6 bases). The germline V gene has CDR1 MDHEN and CDR2 SYDVKM. The CDR3 spans 14 residues. V was clipped by 4 bases and J by 7 bases, with 16 bases between them. The CDR3 DNA follows: TGTGCCAGCAGTTCCCCACAGGGTACCCTTGGCTACACCTTC. Translation: CASSSPQGTLGYTF.

This clonotype was found many times. The chain is built from TRBV2 and TRBJ1-5; D gene unclear. This CDR3 region has 13 residues. V lost 8 bases and J lost 7, with 15 bases in between. Germline V gene lookup returns CDR1 SNHLY and CDR2 FYNNEI. CDR3 residues: CASVEGRNQPQHF. The CDR3 DNA reads TGTGCCAGCGTCGAGGGAAGGAACCAGCCCCAGCATTTT.

As regards this clonotype: The germline gene is not matched at one end of the junction; a read error may be the cause. The rearrangement uses TRBV2 and TRBJ2-5; 14 bases align to TRBD2. Looked up from germline, CDR1 is SNHLY and CDR2 is FYNNEI. CDR3 length equals 20 residues. This chain's CDR3 is CASSQEGGGTSGSLQETQYF. The CDR3, as DNA: TGCGCCAGCAGCCAAGAAGGAGGGGGGACTAGCGGGAGCTTACAAGAGACCCAGTACTTC.

V gene TRBV24-1 combines with J gene TRBJ1-6; 7 nucleotides line up with TRBD1. This CDR3 comprises 16 residues. The germline gives CDR1 KGHDR, CDR2 SFDVKD. With 4 bases clipped from V and 5 bases from J, the junction kept 7 bases outside the gene matches. The DNA for the CDR3 is TGTGCCACCAGTGACGGGAGACAGGGAAATAATTCACCCCTCCACTTT. The encoded protein is CATSDGRQGNNSPLHF.

This clonotype came up a few times. The chain uses TRBV5-6 and TRBJ1-2; possible D gene TRBD1, 5 bases. Germline lookup yields CDR1 SGHDT and CDR2 YYEEEE. The CDR3 totals 14 residues. Trimming removed 3 bases from V and 0 bases from J, with 9 bases in between. CDR3 nucleotides: TGTGCCAGCAGCTCGCAGGGTCCTAACTATGGCTACACCTTC. This sequence encodes CASSSQGPNYGYTF. The full variable domain, completed using reference TRBV5-6 and TRBJ1-2, is DAGVTQSPTHLIKTRGQQVTLRCSPKSGHDTVSWYQQALGQGPQFIFQYYEEEERQRGNFPDRFSGHQFPNYSSELNVNALLLGDSALYLCASSSQGPNYGYTFGSGTRLTVV.